This T cell receptor beta chain was identified in a study of blood T cell repertoires in COVID-19. On the study more broadly: Sites in the United States, Italy and Spain provided acute and convalescent COVID-19 samples. T cells, B-cell-depleted T cells, or PBMCs provided the cDNA or gDNA that served as material.

Enrollees, about 18 to 90 years old, lived in approximately 25 US areas. Cohorts were based on clinical histories the participants reported. Unmatched junction bases numbered 7, after V lost 1 base and J lost 8 bases. Germline V gene data show CDR1 as LGHDT and CDR2 as YNNKEL (reference sequence). This CDR3 comprises 15 residues. The method was immunoSEQ multiplex PCR; TCRdb's version includes in-frame clones alone and lacks a portion of them. The sample contains a few hundred thousand clones, less than 90% of which appear only once. Specimen: PBMCs or T cells enriched from blood (not recorded which). This chain connects TRBV3-1 (or the pseudogene TRBV3-2) to TRBJ1-2; 10 bases align to TRBD1. The source of this sequence is a woman aged 30 to 39 who had been exposed to COVID-19. The CDR3 loop reads CASSQGDRGEGGYTF. For the CDR3, the DNA is TGTGCCAGCAGCCAAGGGGACAGGGGCGAAGGGGGCTACACCTTC.